Below are 10 T cell receptor beta chains sequenced from a single sample in a study of shared clonotypes between healthy human individuals. Some clones are missing from TCRdb's copy, which holds only in-frame ones; the method was immunoSEQ multiplex PCR. The sample holds about 1.4 million clones, roughly 96% seen once. Sequencing was done on a sample of naive CD4+ T cells sorted from blood. Subset: CD45RA+ positively selected. These receptors came from a man aged 30 to 45 in good health.

The V call is TRBV6-5, the J call TRBJ1-3; possible D gene TRBD1, 6 bases. The CDR3 contains 15 residues. Trimming removed 0 bases at V and 4 bases at J, with 10 bases between. Germline CDR1 is MNHEY and CDR2 is SVGAGI. CDR3 in amino acids: CASSYSGRGGNTIYF. The CDR3 DNA is TGTGCCAGCAGTTACTCGGGCAGGGGAGGAAACACCATATATTTT.

CDR3 DNA: TGTGCCAGCAGTGAGGGACAGGGGCCCAATCAGCCCCAGCATTTT. Its translation: CASSEGQGPNQPQHF. The chain joins TRBV6-1 to TRBJ1-5; 10 nucleotides match TRBD1. Trimming took 3 bases from V and 3 from J; bases not matched to a gene: 2. In germline, CDR1 is MNHNS, CDR2 SASEGT. The CDR3 extends over 15 amino acids.

J is TRBJ2-1 and V is TRBV4-3; D unresolved. This CDR3 has 13 residues. Trimming removed 2 bases at V and 5 bases at J, with 7 bases between. The germline CDR1 and CDR2 sequences are LGHNA and YSLEER. This chain's CDR3 is CASSQLLDNEQFF. CDR3 nucleotide sequence: TGCGCCAGCAGCCAACTCCTAGACAATGAGCAGTTCTTC.

This chain joins TRBV7-2 and TRBJ1-2; TRBD1 matches 7 bases. The V gene end was trimmed by 5 bases and the J gene end by 7 bases; junction bases not matched to a gene: 4. Per the germline V gene, CDR1 is SGHTA and CDR2 is FQGNSA. The CDR3 is made up of 12 amino acids. CDR3 protein: CASSMDRFGYTF. CDR3 DNA sequence: TGTGCCAGCAGCATGGACAGGTTTGGCTACACCTTC.

The rearrangement uses TRBV2 and TRBJ2-7, with D perhaps matching TRBD1 or TRBD2 (6 bases each). Germline V gene sequence: CDR1 SNHLY, CDR2 FYNNEI. CDR3 size: 13 residues. Trimming cost V 2 bases and J 7 bases, with 12 bases left between them. The chain's CDR3 is CASSEYREDEQYF. CDR3 DNA: TGTGCCAGCAGTGAATACAGGGAGGATGAGCAGTACTTC.

V usage is TRBV11-3 and J usage is TRBJ2-7; TRBD2 might be the D (5 bases). Trimming stripped 5 bases from V and 1 base from J, with 12 bases between. CDR3 length: 14 residues. Germline V gene lookup returns CDR1 SGHNT and CDR2 YENEEA. This CDR3 reads CASSHGLYSYEQYF. The CDR3 DNA is TGTGCCAGCAGCCACGGACTGTATTCCTACGAGCAGTACTTC.

The chain combines TRBV28 with TRBJ2-3; 10 positions agree with TRBD2. V shed 5 bases and J 10 bases; nucleotides not matched to a gene: 9. The CDR3 is 14 amino acids. Germline V gene sequence: CDR1 MDHEN, CDR2 SYDVKM. As DNA, the CDR3 is TGTGCCAGCAGTCTAGCGGGAGCTACGTCGGCGCAGTATTTT. Translated, it gives CASSLAGATSAQYF.

J is TRBJ1-1 and V is TRBV27; 7 bases align to TRBD1. After removal of 4 bases from V and 1 base from J, the junction contained 3 bases not matched to a gene. Germline V gene sequence: CDR1 MNHEY, CDR2 SMNVEV (reference sequence). This CDR3 region has 14 residues. In DNA form, the CDR3 reads TGTGCCAGCAGTTCGGGGACAGCGAACACTGAAGCTTTCTTT. Its protein product is CASSSGTANTEAFF.

This chain uses TRBV7-9 with TRBJ2-7; TRBD1 is a possible D gene (6 bases). V was cut by 4 bases and J by 6 bases, with 25 bases left in between. Germline V gene sequence: CDR1 SEHNR, CDR2 FQNEAQ (reference sequence). CDR3 size: 17 residues. The CDR3 loop is CASSSLPQGTGIREQYF. The DNA of the CDR3 is TGTGCCAGCAGCTCCCTGCCTCAGGGGACGGGAATTCGCGAGCAGTACTTC.

Concerning this clone itself: One end of the junction does not line up with germline, which may come from a read error. Other DNA sequences in the same sample also yield this CDR3. The chain employs TRBV5-1 and TRBJ2-1, with D perhaps TRBD2 (6 bases). This CDR3 comprises 15 residues. Germline V lookup: CDR1 SGHRS, CDR2 YFSETQ. As DNA, the CDR3 is TGCGCCAGCAGTTTGGCGGGATCATCCTACAATGAGCAGTTCTTC. Protein product: CASSLAGSSYNEQFF. The full variable domain, rest sourced from reference TRBV5-1 and TRBJ2-1, is KAGVTQTPRYLIKTRGQQVTLSCSPISGHRSVSWYQQTPGQGLQFLFEYFSETQRNKGNFPGRFSGRQFSNSRSEMNVSTLELGDSALYLCASSLAGSSYNEQFFGPGTRLTVL.